The text below deals with one TCR beta chain. The source of the sample is a study of blood T cell repertoires in COVID-19. Study summary: Researchers got acute and convalescent COVID-19 samples from the United States, Italy and Spain. T cells, B-cell-depleted T cells, or PBMCs supplied cDNA or gDNA.

V shed 3 bases and J shed 4 bases, with 6 bases lying between them. This CDR3 region has 12 residues. Per the germline V gene, CDR1 is SGHTA and CDR2 is FQGNSA. Original analysis: Nucleated cell counts were estimated from reference gene primer amplification. Sequenced by immunoSEQ multiplex PCR; TCRdb stores in-frame clones only, minus some. The V and J calls and clone size come from that table; D and trimming were worked out from the DNA. The profile shows hundreds of thousands of clones, around 83% of them singletons. The source material was peripheral blood. This chain joins TRBV7-2 and TRBJ2-5; the D gene is possibly TRBD1 (6 bases). This TCR was sampled from a man in his forties with acute or convalescent COVID-19. The CDR3 nucleotides are TGTGCCAGCAGCTTCAGGGGAGAGACCCAGTACTTC. As protein: CASSFRGETQYF.